Below, one T cell receptor (beta chain) is given with its context. As yet, its antigen is unknown. MiXCR was run by TCRdb on the 5' RACE reads, yielding one entry per CDR3 protein. Here the sample spans under 30,000 distinct CDR3 sequences, over 6.5% being singletons. This entry is derived from a study of CD8 T cells in ankylosing spondylitis. Study conclusions and caveats: The authors reported significant enrichment of disease-linked clones in matched ankylosing spondylitis synovial fluid.

Sequencing was carried out using blood. This receptor was taken from a male donor with ankylosing spondylitis or in good health (not recorded which).

The CDR3 here is CASNQGGQGADTQYF. As DNA, the CDR3 is TGTGCCAGCAACCAGGGGGGACAGGGAGCAGATACGCAGTATTTT. The chain uses TRBV7-2 and TRBJ2-3, with 9 bases matching TRBD1. V shed 7 bases, J shed 4 bases, and the junction held 9 bases outside the gene matches. Germline CDR1 SGHTA, CDR2 FQGNSA. The CDR3 covers 15 residues.